Following are 17 T cell receptor beta chains from one sample sequenced in a study of OX40 agonist ivuxolimab in advanced cancers. Some clones are missing from TCRdb's copy, which holds only in-frame ones; the method was immunoSEQ multiplex PCR. The sample has some 37,000 clones; approximately 80% are singletons. The sequencing here drew on CD4+ or CD8+ T cells sorted from blood, taken in a trial of the OX40 agonist ivuxolimab. Receptors were obtained from an adult with an advanced solid tumor such as melanoma, head and neck, liver or kidney cancer.

This clone was seen more than once but under ten times. This chain joins TRBV5-5 and TRBJ1-1; 8 bases align to TRBD1. CDR3 length equals 14 residues. CDR1 is SGHKS, CDR2 YYEKEE, per germline (reference sequence). The J segment lost 7 bases and the V segment lost 2 bases, leaving 7 bases of the junction unmatched. The CDR3 sequence is CASSLRTGSSEAFF. In nucleotides, the CDR3 is TGTGCCAGCAGCTTAAGGACAGGGAGTAGTGAAGCTTTCTTT.

This clone was seen only a few times. J is TRBJ1-1 and V is TRBV4-1; D ambiguous. This CDR3 comprises 15 residues. The V end was cut by 1 base, the J end by 8 bases, with 17 bases between. The germline CDR1 and CDR2 sequences are MGHRA and YSYEKL. CDR3 DNA sequence: TGCGCCAGCAGCCAAGGATCGATAATGGCAGACGAAGCTTTCTTT. Translating it yields CASSQGSIMADEAFF.

The chain recombines TRBV19 with TRBJ1-4; no firm D call. The germline gives CDR1 LNHDA, CDR2 SQIVND (reference sequence). The CDR3 totals 13 residues. V lost 2 bases, J lost 6 bases, and 7 bases lay in between. The CDR3 region is CASSIIPDEKLFF. CDR3 coding DNA: TGTGCCAGTAGTATAATTCCAGATGAAAAACTGTTTTTT.

The rearrangement joins TRBV5-1 to TRBJ1-4, with 7 positions matching TRBD1. CDR3 length: 14 amino acids. V lost 2 bases and J lost 6; bases outside the gene matches: 4. Germline CDR1 SGHRS, CDR2 YFSETQ. CDR3 DNA sequence: TGCGCCAGCAGCTTCCGGGACAGCGATGAAAAACTGTTTTTT. Amino acid sequence: CASSFRDSDEKLFF.

This chain joins TRBV6-5 and TRBJ2-5; possible D gene TRBD1, 6 bases. This CDR3 has 15 amino acids. The V end lost 0 bases, the J end lost 5 bases, and 13 bases lay between the germline ends. The germline gives CDR1 MNHEY, CDR2 SVGAGI. In nucleotides, the CDR3 is TGTGCCAGCAGTTACTCGGGGGCCAGGGAGGAGACCCAGTACTTC. Its translation: CASSYSGAREETQYF.

The chain couples TRBV2 to TRBJ2-1; no clear D gene. Germline CDR1 is SNHLY and CDR2 is FYNNEI. CDR3 length equals 13 residues. V lost 8 bases, J lost 4 bases, and 12 bases lay in between. The CDR3 DNA reads as TGTGCCAGCGGGATTACCCCGTACAATGAGCAGTTCTTC. Translating gives CASGITPYNEQFF.

The rearrangement links TRBV27 to TRBJ1-3; the D is unclear. CDR1 and CDR2 from the germline V gene are MNHEY and SMNVEV (reference sequence). V lost 1 base and J lost 0, with 13 bases in between. CDR3 length equals 17 residues. Here the CDR3 DNA reads TGTGCCAGCAGTTTATATGGGTCCCCCGACTCTGGAAACACCATATATTTT. Amino acid sequence: CASSLYGSPDSGNTIYF.

The chain is built from TRBV19 and TRBJ1-3, with D maybe TRBD1 (5 bases). Germline V CDR1 and CDR2: LNHDA, SQIVND (reference sequence). The CDR3 is 17 amino acids. Trimming removed 0 bases at V and 0 bases at J, with 12 bases between. For the CDR3, the DNA is TGTGCCAGTAGTATAGAATCAGGGCCTGGCTCTGGAAACACCATATATTTT. Amino acids: CASSIESGPGSGNTIYF.

J is TRBJ2-1 and V is TRBV10-1, with 8 bases matching TRBD1. Germline loops: CDR1 WNHNN, CDR2 SYGVQD (reference sequence). CDR3 length equals 18 residues. V lost 0 bases to trimming and J lost 2 bases; unmatched junction nucleotides: 9. This CDR3 is CASSESMTGAFPYNEQFF. CDR3 DNA sequence: TGCGCCAGCAGTGAGTCGATGACAGGGGCGTTTCCCTACAATGAGCAGTTCTTC.

The chain is built from TRBV4-1 and TRBJ2-7; the match to TRBD1 covers 9 bases. Germline assignment: CDR1 MGHRA and CDR2 YSYEKL. Trimming at V came to 1 base and at J to 5 bases, leaving 6 bases not matched to a gene. The CDR3 is 15 amino acids. CDR3: CASSQVGQGLDEQYF. As DNA, the CDR3 is TGCGCCAGCAGCCAAGTTGGACAGGGGCTCGACGAGCAGTACTTC.

The V and J genes are TRBV4-1 and TRBJ2-1, with D possibly matching TRBD1 (6 bases). The CDR3 runs to 15 residues. CDR1 and CDR2 from the germline V gene are MGHRA and YSYEKL. The ends were cut back, 4 bases at V and 8 bases at J, with 18 bases in the middle. CDR3 coding DNA: TGCGCCAGCAGCCGAGATAACAGGGATGACGATGAGCAGTTCTTC. Translated: CASSRDNRDDDEQFF.

This clone turned up a few times. The V and J genes are TRBV6-1 and TRBJ2-1, with D hard to call. The V end lost 1 base, the J end lost 9 bases, and 10 bases lay between the germline ends. Per germline, CDR1 MNHNS and CDR2 SASEGT. CDR3 length: 13 residues. CDR3 sequence: CASSEVGSGEQFF. CDR3 DNA: TGTGCCAGCAGTGAAGTAGGGTCCGGTGAGCAGTTCTTC.

The genes are TRBV11-2 and TRBJ2-7; maybe TRBD1 (6 bases). The CDR3 has 14 amino acids. Germline CDR1 SGHAT, CDR2 FQNNGV. V shed 1 base and J shed 4 bases, with 11 bases lying between them. DNA of the CDR3: TGTGCCAGCAGCTTAGGCAGGGGCGGGTACGAGCAGTACTTC. Protein: CASSLGRGGYEQYF.

The chain recombines TRBV27 with TRBJ2-3, with D unresolved. Trimming left V 6 bases short and J 1 base short, with 20 bases between. From germline, CDR1 is MNHEY and CDR2 SMNVEV (reference sequence). This CDR3 is 17 amino acids long. CDR3 DNA: TGTGCCAGCAGCCCGCGGCTTCAATCAAGGGGCACAGATACGCAGTATTTT. Protein: CASSPRLQSRGTDTQYF.

This chain links TRBV30 with TRBJ2-1, with D unresolved. V was shortened by 6 bases and J by 5 bases, with 8 bases between the two germline ends. Germline V gives CDR1 GTSNPN, CDR2 SVGIG (reference sequence). This CDR3 is built from 11 residues. The CDR3 bases are TGTGCCTGCGGACGTAACAATGAGCAGTTCTTC. Encoded protein: CACGRNNEQFF.

V is TRBV6-5 and J is TRBJ2-1, with no clear D. V lost 2 bases, J lost 8 bases, and 10 bases lay in between. CDR1 is MNHEY and CDR2 is SVGAGI in the germline V gene. The CDR3 loop spans 13 amino acids. The CDR3 here is CASSYRAWDEQFF. The CDR3 nucleotides read TGTGCCAGCAGTTACCGTGCATGGGATGAGCAGTTCTTC.

The chain combines TRBV15 with TRBJ1-5, with TRBD1 as a possible D gene (6 bases). The CDR3 runs to 15 residues. V was clipped by 5 bases and J by 2 bases, with 13 bases between them. Germline V CDR1 and CDR2: LNHNV, YYDKDF (reference sequence). CDR3 coding DNA: TGTGCCACCAGCGGTCTCAGGGGCGGCAATCAGCCCCAGCATTTT. Amino acids: CATSGLRGGNQPQHF.